This T cell receptor beta chain was captured in a study of cytotoxic CD8 clonotypes in ibrutinib-treated CLL. Study background: There were roughly twelve relapsed/refractory patients and about 14 treatment-naive patients, and fewer than 18 were IGHV unmutated. Partial responses totalled roughly 24 and complete responses 2; after median roughly 70 months, about 14 remained remitted and approximately twelve progressed. Study observations and caveats: Samples from sustained-remission and progressing patients were taken at different times.

A word on this clone: Its antigen remains unknown.

Assay: immunoSEQ multiplex PCR; the TCRdb copy retains only in-frame clones and omits some. In the table there are about 300,000 clones, 67% of which are singletons. The germline V gene has CDR1 SNHLY and CDR2 FYNNEI. V lost 2 bases to trimming and J lost 4 bases; unmatched junction nucleotides: 2. The CDR3 totals 15 residues. The source was PBMCs, collected after 36 months of ibrutinib treatment. This chain uses TRBV2 with TRBJ2-3; 11 nucleotides align to TRBD2. The sequence came from a human donor with chronic lymphocytic leukemia. The CDR3 sequence: CASSEFSGGADTQYF. In DNA, the CDR3 is TGTGCCAGCAGTGAATTTAGCGGGGGGGCAGATACGCAGTATTTT.